A selection of T cell receptor beta chains follows, all from one sample in a study of T cells after yellow fever vaccination. TCRdb independently ran MiXCR on the 5' RACE reads; one entry per CDR3 protein. The repertoire has about 320,000 distinct CDR3 sequences, about 10% of them found once; the top ten carry 3.3%. Sequencing was performed on CD4+ T cells sorted from PBMCs, taken 45 days after the yellow fever booster vaccination. The source is a man aged 18 to 35 who received the YFV17D yellow fever vaccine. Both conserved end residues are part of each CDR3. D genes are given only for firm matches. Expanded clones get a size class; other rows say once, few or many, or leave the size out.

V gene	D gene	J gene	clone size	CDR3 DNA	CDR3 protein
TRBV7-2	-	TRBJ1-1	few	TGTGCCAGCAGCCCCATGGGGATTGCGAACACTGAAGCTTTCTTT	CASSPMGIANTEAFF
TRBV19	-	TRBJ2-7	few	TGTGCCAGCCAATCCCAGGGCTACGAGCAGTACTTC	CASQSQGYEQYF
TRBV5-1	TRBD1	TRBJ2-2	many	TGCGCCAGCAGTTGGGACAGCCCCAACACCGGGGAGCTGTTTTTT	CASSWDSPNTGELFF
TRBV7-2	TRBD1	TRBJ1-6	-	TGTGCCAGCAGCTTTGGGACAGTTAGAGGACCCCTCCACTTT	CASSFGTVRGPLHF
TRBV7-3	-	TRBJ2-2	-	TGTGCCAGCAGCTTGAACAAGAACACCGGGGAGCTGTTTTTT	CASSLNKNTGELFF
TRBV30	-	TRBJ1-1	few	TGTGCCAGTCCGACAGCCTCGAACACTGAAGCTTTCTTT	CASPTASNTEAFF
TRBV3-1	TRBD1	TRBJ1-3	few	TGTGCCAGCAGCCAAAGGGACAGCCTCTCTGGAAACACCATATATTTT	CASSQRDSLSGNTIYF
TRBV20-1	TRBD2	TRBJ2-1	-	TGCAGTGCGTACAGAGGGGAGGGCAATAAGCAGTTCTTC	CSAYRGEGNKQFF
TRBV20-1	TRBD2	TRBJ2-5	many	TGCAGTGCTGCGGGACTAGCGGGGGGAGCTCAAGAGACCCAGTACTTC	CSAAGLAGGAQETQYF
TRBV11-2	TRBD2	TRBJ2-3	few	TGTGCCAGCAGACATGGTAGCGGGGGGCCCGTCACAGATACGCAGTATTTT	CASRHGSGGPVTDTQYF
TRBV28	TRBD2	TRBJ2-3	-	TGTGCCAGCAGGGACGCTCTGAGCGGGGGCACAGATACGCAGTATTTT	CASRDALSGGTDTQYF
TRBV10-1	-	TRBJ2-7	-	TGCGCCAGCAGCGAGACAGCCGGGCCCTACGAGCAGTACTTC	CASSETAGPYEQYF
TRBV10-3	-	TRBJ2-7	few	TGTGCCATCAGTGAGGGTAACAGGGACGAGCAGTACTTC	CAISEGNRDEQYF
TRBV29-1	-	TRBJ2-7	few	TGCGGCACAGGAGGACGGGACGAGCAGTACTTC	CGTGGRDEQYF
TRBV27	-	TRBJ2-1	-	TGTGCCAGCAGTTACCTAGGGGGTTCCTACAATGAGCAGTTCTTC	CASSYLGGSYNEQFF
TRBV6-5	-	TRBJ2-7	many	TGTGCCAGCAGTTACTCGCGGGGCTCCTACGAGCAGTACTTC	CASSYSRGSYEQYF
TRBV12-3/TRBV12-4	-	TRBJ1-6	-	TGTGCCAGCAGTCCCCTCTTGGATTCACCCCTCCACTTT	CASSPLLDSPLHF
TRBV3-1	TRBD1	TRBJ1-2	few	TGTGCCAGCAGCCAAGGGGTCGGACAGGGGTACTATGGCTACACCTTC	CASSQGVGQGYYGYTF
TRBV7-2	TRBD2	TRBJ2-3	-	TGTGCCAGCAGCACGCTAGCGGGGGGAATCACAGATACGCAGTATTTT	CASSTLAGGITDTQYF
TRBV7-2	-	TRBJ1-1	few	TGTGCCAGCAGCCAAGGACCGCTGAACACTGAAGCTTTCTTT	CASSQGPLNTEAFF
TRBV28	TRBD2	TRBJ2-7	few	TGTGCCAGCAGACCAGATTCTAGCGGGGGTTATAATGGGAGGTACTTC	CASRPDSSGGYNGRYF
TRBV24-1	TRBD1	TRBJ1-5	few	TGTGCCACCAGTGACTCGGACAGGGGGTGGTCCCAGCATTTT	CATSDSDRGWSQHF
TRBV29-1	-	TRBJ1-5	-	TGCAGCGTTGAAGGGGGGGGAGTGGATCAGCCCCAGCATTTT	CSVEGGGVDQPQHF
TRBV12-3/TRBV12-4	TRBD2	TRBJ2-5	few	TGTGCCAGCGGCCCGAGACTAGCGGGGGGTCGGGAGACCCAGTACTTC	CASGPRLAGGRETQYF
TRBV6-2/TRBV6-3	-	TRBJ2-2	many	TGTGCCACCGAGGTCCGGACGAACACCGGGGAGCTGTTTTTT	CATEVRTNTGELFF
TRBV2	-	TRBJ1-2	-	TGTGCCAGCAGTGAAGCAGCCTATGGCTACACCTTC	CASSEAAYGYTF
TRBV20-1	-	TRBJ2-3	-	TGCAGTGCTTGGCCGGGCACAGATACGCAGTATTTT	CSAWPGTDTQYF
TRBV2	-	TRBJ2-7	-	TGTGCCAGCAGTGAAGCGCTTGCTAGCCTCGGCGAGCAGTACTTC	CASSEALASLGEQYF
TRBV5-1	-	TRBJ1-1	-	TGCGCCAGCAGCGGGGGACCGATGAACACTGAAGCTTTCTTT	CASSGGPMNTEAFF
TRBV4-2	-	TRBJ1-4	few	TGTGCCAGCAGCCAAGGGAATGAAAAACTGTTTTTT	CASSQGNEKLFF
TRBV7-2	-	TRBJ1-3	few	TGTGCCAGCAGCTTGAGCAGTACCTCTGGAAACACCATATATTTT	CASSLSSTSGNTIYF
TRBV9	-	TRBJ2-2	-	TGTGCCAGCAGCGTAGAAATTAGGGCAGCTGGGGAGCTGTTTTTT	CASSVEIRAAGELFF
TRBV9	TRBD2	TRBJ2-1	many	TGTGCCAGCAGCGTATCCGGTAGCGGGGCCCTCGGTGAGCAGTTCTTC	CASSVSGSGALGEQFF
TRBV6-2/TRBV6-3	-	TRBJ2-1	many	TGTGCCAGCACCAAAGGGGGGGCGCCGGTCAATGAGCAGTTCTTC	CASTKGGAPVNEQFF
TRBV20-1	-	TRBJ2-3	-	TGCAGTGCTAGTGAACAGAACACAGATACGCAGTATTTT	CSASEQNTDTQYF
TRBV20-1	-	TRBJ1-1	few	TGCAGTGCTAGAGGGTTTCCGGGAGGAAATGAAGCTTTCTTT	CSARGFPGGNEAFF
TRBV10-3	TRBD1	TRBJ1-3	-	TGTGCCATCAGTGGGGACAGGGGGTCGACTGGAAACACCATATATTTT	CAISGDRGSTGNTIYF
TRBV20-1	-	TRBJ2-2	-	TGCAGTGCTACCAGTACCACCGGGGAGCTGTTTTTT	CSATSTTGELFF
TRBV6-5	-	TRBJ1-6	many	TGTGCCAGCATGGGACACTCCTATAATTCACCCCTCCACTTT	CASMGHSYNSPLHF
TRBV11-1	TRBD2	TRBJ2-5	-	TGTGCCAGCAGGCGACTAGCGGGGGAACAAGAGACCCAGTACTTC	CASRRLAGEQETQYF
TRBV20-1	TRBD2	TRBJ2-3	many	TGCAGTGCTAGAGATCGGCTAGCGGGGGCAGATACGCAGTATTTT	CSARDRLAGADTQYF
TRBV28	-	TRBJ2-5	few	TGTGCCAGCAGCTCGTCCACAGGGCCCCAGTACTTC	CASSSSTGPQYF
TRBV7-9	-	TRBJ1-1	-	TGTGCCAGCAGCAAACGGGACCTCACTGAAGCTTTCTTT	CASSKRDLTEAFF
TRBV7-2	TRBD1	TRBJ1-2	few	TGTGCCAGCAGTTATGACAGGGAAGGGTACTACACCTTC	CASSYDREGYYTF
TRBV6-6	-	TRBJ2-7	few	TGTGCCAGCAGTGCGGACTCCTACGAGCAGTACTTC	CASSADSYEQYF
TRBV28	TRBD1	TRBJ1-5	-	TGTGCCACCGGGACAGGGGGTTCGCGGGGACCCCAGCATTTT	CATGTGGSRGPQHF
TRBV19	TRBD1	TRBJ1-2	few	TGTGCCAGTAATAGGCGGACAGGACGATTTCTGGGAGGCTACACCTTC	CASNRRTGRFLGGYTF
TRBV7-2	-	TRBJ2-2	few	TGTGCCAGCAGCTTAGACCTCACCGGGGAGCTGTTTTTT	CASSLDLTGELFF
TRBV20-1	TRBD2	TRBJ2-1	-	TGCAGTGCTAGTCTTAGACTAGCGGGCCATCTCTCCTTC	CSASLRLAGHLSF
TRBV15	-	TRBJ1-6	-	TGTGCCACCAGCAGATCAGGGAATTCACCCCTCCACTTT	CATSRSGNSPLHF
TRBV5-4	-	TRBJ1-1	-	TGTGCCAGCAGCGTAGATCAGGGGTTACTCGCTGAAGCTTTCTTT	CASSVDQGLLAEAFF
TRBV7-2	-	TRBJ2-4	many	TGTGCCAGCAGCTTAGCCAAAAACATTCAGTACTTC	CASSLAKNIQYF